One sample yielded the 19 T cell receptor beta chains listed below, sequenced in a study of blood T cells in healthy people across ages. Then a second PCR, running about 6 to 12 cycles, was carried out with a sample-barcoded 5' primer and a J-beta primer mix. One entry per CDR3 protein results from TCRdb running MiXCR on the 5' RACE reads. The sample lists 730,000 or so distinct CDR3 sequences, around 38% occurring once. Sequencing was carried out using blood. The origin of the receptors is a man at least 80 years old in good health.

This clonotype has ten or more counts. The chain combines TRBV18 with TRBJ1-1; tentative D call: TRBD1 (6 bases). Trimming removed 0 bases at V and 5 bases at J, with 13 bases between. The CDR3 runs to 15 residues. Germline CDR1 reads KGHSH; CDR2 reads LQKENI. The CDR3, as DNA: TGTGCCAGCTCACCACCGGCGGACAGTGATACTGAAGCTTTCTTT. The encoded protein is CASSPPADSDTEAFF.

CDR3 protein: CASSYLGGTTLLLNEQYF. DNA of the CDR3: TGTGCCAGCAGTTACTTAGGTGGAACCACTCTATTACTCAACGAGCAGTACTTC. The chain has TRBV6-2 or TRBV6-3 and TRBJ2-7; no reliable D call. Germline values: CDR1 MNHEY, CDR2 SVGEGT. V shed 1 base and J shed 5 bases, with 24 bases lying between them. The CDR3 covers 18 residues.

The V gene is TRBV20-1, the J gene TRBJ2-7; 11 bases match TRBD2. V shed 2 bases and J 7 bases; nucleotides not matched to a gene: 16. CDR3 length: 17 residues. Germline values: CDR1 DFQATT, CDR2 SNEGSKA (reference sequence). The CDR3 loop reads CSARNPSGGSNYNEQYF. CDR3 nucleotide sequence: TGCAGTGCTAGAAATCCTAGCGGGGGGTCCAATTACAATGAGCAGTACTTC.

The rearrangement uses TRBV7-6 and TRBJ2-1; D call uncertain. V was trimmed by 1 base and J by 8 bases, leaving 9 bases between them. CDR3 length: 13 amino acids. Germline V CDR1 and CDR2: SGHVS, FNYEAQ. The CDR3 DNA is TGTGCCAGCAGCTTAGGTTGGACCGATGAGCAGTTCTTC. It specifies CASSLGWTDEQFF.

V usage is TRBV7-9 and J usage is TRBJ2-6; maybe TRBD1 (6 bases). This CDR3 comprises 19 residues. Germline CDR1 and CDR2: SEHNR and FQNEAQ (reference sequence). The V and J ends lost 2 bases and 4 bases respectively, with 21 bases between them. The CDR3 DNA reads TGTGCCAGCAGCTTAAGGTTTGGACAGCTTCCCTCCGGGGCCAACGTCCTGACTTTC. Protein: CASSLRFGQLPSGANVLTF.

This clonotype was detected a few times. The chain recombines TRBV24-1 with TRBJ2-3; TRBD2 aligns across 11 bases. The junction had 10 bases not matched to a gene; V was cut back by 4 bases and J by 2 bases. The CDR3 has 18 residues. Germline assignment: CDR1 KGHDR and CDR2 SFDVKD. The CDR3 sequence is CATSDSALAGGTTDTQYF. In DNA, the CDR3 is TGTGCCACCAGTGACTCAGCCTTAGCGGGAGGGACCACAGATACGCAGTATTTT.

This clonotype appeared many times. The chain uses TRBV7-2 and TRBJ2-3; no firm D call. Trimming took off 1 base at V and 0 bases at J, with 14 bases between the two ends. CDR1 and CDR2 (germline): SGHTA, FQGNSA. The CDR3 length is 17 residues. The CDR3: CASSLGPRISSTDTQYF. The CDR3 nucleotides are TGTGCCAGCAGCTTAGGACCCAGGATTTCTAGCACAGATACGCAGTATTTT.

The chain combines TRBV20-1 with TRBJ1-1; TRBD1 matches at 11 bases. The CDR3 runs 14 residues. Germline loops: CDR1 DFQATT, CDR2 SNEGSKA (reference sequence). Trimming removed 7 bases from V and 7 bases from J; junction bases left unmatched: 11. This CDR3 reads CSVVRTGGQGEAFF. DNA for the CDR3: TGCAGTGTGGTTCGGACAGGGGGCCAGGGTGAAGCTTTCTTT.

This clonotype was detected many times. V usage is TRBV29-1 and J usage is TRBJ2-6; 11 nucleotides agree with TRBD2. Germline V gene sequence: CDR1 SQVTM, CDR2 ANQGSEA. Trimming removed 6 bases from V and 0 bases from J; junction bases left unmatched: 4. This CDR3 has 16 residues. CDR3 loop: CSVDTSGSSGANVLTF. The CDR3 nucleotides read TGCAGCGTGGATACTAGCGGGAGCTCTGGGGCCAACGTCCTGACTTTC.

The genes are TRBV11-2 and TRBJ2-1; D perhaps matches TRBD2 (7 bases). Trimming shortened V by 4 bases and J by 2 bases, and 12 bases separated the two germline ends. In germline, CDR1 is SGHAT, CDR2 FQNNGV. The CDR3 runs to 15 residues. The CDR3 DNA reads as TGTGCCAGCAGCTGGGGGGGCCGAACCTACAATGAGCAGTTCTTC. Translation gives CASSWGGRTYNEQFF.

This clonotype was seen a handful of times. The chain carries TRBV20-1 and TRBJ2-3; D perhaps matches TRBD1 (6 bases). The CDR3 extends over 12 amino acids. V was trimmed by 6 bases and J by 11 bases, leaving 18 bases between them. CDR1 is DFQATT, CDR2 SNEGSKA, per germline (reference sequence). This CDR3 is CSAQGSTVGQYF. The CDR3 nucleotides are TGCAGTGCCCAGGGGTCGACAGTCGGGCAGTATTTT.

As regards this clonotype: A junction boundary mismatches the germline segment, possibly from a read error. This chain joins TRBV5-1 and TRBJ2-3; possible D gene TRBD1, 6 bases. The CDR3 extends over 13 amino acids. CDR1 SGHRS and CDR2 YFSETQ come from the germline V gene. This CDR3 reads CVSSLGARDTQYF. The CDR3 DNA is TGCGTCAGCAGCTTGGGGGCAAGGGATACGCAGTATTTT.

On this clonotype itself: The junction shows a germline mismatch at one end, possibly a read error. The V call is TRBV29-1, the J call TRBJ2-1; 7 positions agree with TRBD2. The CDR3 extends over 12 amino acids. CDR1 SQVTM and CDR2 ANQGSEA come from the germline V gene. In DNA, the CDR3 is TGCAACGTTGGGGTAGGGAGGGGAGGGCAGTTCTTC. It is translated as CNVGVGRGGQFF.

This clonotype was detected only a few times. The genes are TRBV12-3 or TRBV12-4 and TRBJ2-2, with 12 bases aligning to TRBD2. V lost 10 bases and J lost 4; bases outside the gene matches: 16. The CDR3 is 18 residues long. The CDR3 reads CAILPRGGLAGRTGELFF. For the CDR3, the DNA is TGTGCCATCCTCCCACGCGGGGGACTAGCGGGCCGCACCGGGGAGCTGTTTTTT.

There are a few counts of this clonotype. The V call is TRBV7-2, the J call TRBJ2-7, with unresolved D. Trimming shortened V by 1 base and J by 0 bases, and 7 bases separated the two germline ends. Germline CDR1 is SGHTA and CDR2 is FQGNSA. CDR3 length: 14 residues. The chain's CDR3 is CASSLEYSSYEQYF. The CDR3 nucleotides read TGTGCCAGCAGCTTAGAATACAGCTCCTACGAGCAGTACTTC.

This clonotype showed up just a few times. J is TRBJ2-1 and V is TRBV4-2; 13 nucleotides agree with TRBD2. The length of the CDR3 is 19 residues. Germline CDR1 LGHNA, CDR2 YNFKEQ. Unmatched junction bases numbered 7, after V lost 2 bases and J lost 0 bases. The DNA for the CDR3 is TGTGCCAGCAGCCAATTACTAGCGGGAGGGCCTAGCTCCTACAATGAGCAGTTCTTC. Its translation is CASSQLLAGGPSSYNEQFF.

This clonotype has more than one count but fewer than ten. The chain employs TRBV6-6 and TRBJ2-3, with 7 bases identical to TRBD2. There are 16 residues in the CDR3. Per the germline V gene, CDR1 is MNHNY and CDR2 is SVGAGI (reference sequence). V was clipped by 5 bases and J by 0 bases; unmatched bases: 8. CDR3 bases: TGTGCCAGCAGTGCCCCTGAGACTAGCAGCACAGATACGCAGTATTTT. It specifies CASSAPETSSTDTQYF.

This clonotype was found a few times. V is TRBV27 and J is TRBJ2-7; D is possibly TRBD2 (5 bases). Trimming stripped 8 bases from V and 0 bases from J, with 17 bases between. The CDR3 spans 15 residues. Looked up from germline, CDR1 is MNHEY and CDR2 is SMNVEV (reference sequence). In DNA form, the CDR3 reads TGTGCCAGCTCTAAGATCGGGGTAAGCTCCTACGAGCAGTACTTC. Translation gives CASSKIGVSSYEQYF.

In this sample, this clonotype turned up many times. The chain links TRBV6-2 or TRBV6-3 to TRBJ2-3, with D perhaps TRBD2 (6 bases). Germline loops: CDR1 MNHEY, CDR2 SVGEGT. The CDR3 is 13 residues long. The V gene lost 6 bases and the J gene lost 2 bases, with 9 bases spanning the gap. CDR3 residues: CASRGTSTDTQYF. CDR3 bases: TGTGCCAGCAGGGGGACTTCCACAGATACGCAGTATTTT.